One and the same sample provided the 5 T cell receptor beta chains below, sequenced in a study of PD-1 blockade in classical Hodgkin lymphoma. All patients relapsed after autologous stem cell transplantation, and brentuximab vedotin exposure varied. The protocol was immunoSEQ multiplex PCR, while the TCRdb copy is restricted to in-frame clones and leaves out a portion. The data show tens of thousands of clones, roughly three quarters seen once. This material consisted of peripheral blood mononuclear cells (PBMCs), taken at baseline. These receptors were taken from a human donor with classical Hodgkin lymphoma.

V gene TRBV14 combines with J gene TRBJ2-6; D is undetermined. Trimming cost V 0 bases and J 0 bases, with 9 bases left between them. This CDR3 contains 17 residues. From germline, CDR1 is SGHDN and CDR2 FVKESK. CDR3 sequence reads: CASSQDHDHSGANVLTF. Written as DNA, the CDR3 is TGTGCCAGCAGCCAAGATCACGACCACTCTGGGGCCAACGTCCTGACTTTC.

The rearrangement uses TRBV5-1 and TRBJ2-1; no firm D call. The CDR3 contains 16 residues. The V and J ends lost 6 bases and 0 bases respectively, with 16 bases between them. Looked up from germline, CDR1 is SGHRS and CDR2 is YFSETQ. CDR3 region: CASTKTVTSSYNEQFF. For the CDR3, the DNA is TGCGCCAGCACAAAAACAGTGACGAGCTCCTACAATGAGCAGTTCTTC.

This clone appeared a few times. The J gene is TRBJ1-4, the V gene TRBV5-6; TRBD1 might be the D (5 bases). V was shortened by 2 bases and J by 4 bases, with 18 bases between the two germline ends. Per germline, CDR1 SGHDT and CDR2 YYEEEE. The CDR3 extends over 17 amino acids. CDR3 residues: CASSLEGGARLNEKLFF. CDR3 nucleotides: TGTGCCAGCAGCTTAGAGGGTGGGGCAAGGCTTAATGAAAAACTGTTTTTT.

V and J are TRBV19 and TRBJ2-1; D call uncertain. Trimming pared 3 bases from V and 8 bases from J, leaving 11 bases between. CDR1 is LNHDA and CDR2 is SQIVND in the germline V gene (reference sequence). This CDR3 spans 13 amino acids. CDR3: CASSIFSPHEQFF. CDR3 DNA sequence: TGTGCCAGTAGTATCTTCAGTCCCCATGAGCAGTTCTTC.

The rearrangement uses TRBV19 and TRBJ1-5, with a possible D match to TRBD1 (5 bases). Germline V gene data show CDR1 as LNHDA and CDR2 as SQIVND (reference sequence). Trimming left V 5 bases short and J 3 bases short, with 14 bases between. This CDR3 spans 15 amino acids. The CDR3 coding sequence is TGTGCCAGTAGTGCCCGGGACGGACACAATCAGCCCCAGCATTTT. It codes for CASSARDGHNQPQHF.